This TCR beta chain derives from a study of blood T cell repertoires in COVID-19. Germline V gene data show CDR1 as PRHDT and CDR2 as FYEKMQ (reference sequence). CDR3 size: 13 residues. The V and J ends lost 5 bases and 0 bases respectively, with 5 bases between them. Original methodology: Nucleated cell number was recorded as an estimate derived from reference gene primer amplification. Method: immunoSEQ multiplex PCR; TCRdb's copy keeps in-frame clones and lacks some. The D gene and trimming were derived from the DNA, and the V and J assignments and clone size from that table. The data hold around 58,000 clones, with approximately 80% observed a single time.

The chain joins TRBV13 to TRBJ1-3; D remains unclear. The sequence derives from a woman aged 40 to 50 with acute COVID-19. The sample taken for sequencing was PBMCs or T cells enriched from blood (not recorded which). The CDR3 is CASSPLSGNTIYF. The CDR3 DNA is TGTGCCAGCAGCCCCCTCTCTGGAAACACCATATATTTT.